This TCR beta chain was documented in a study of blood T cell repertoires in COVID-19. Background on the study: Donors in the United States, Italy and Spain gave samples during acute or convalescent COVID-19. Nucleic acid was either cDNA or gDNA, and it came from T cells, B-cell-depleted T cells, or PBMCs.

Data came from immunoSEQ multiplex PCR; TCRdb stores just in-frame clones and leaves some out. The table has 350,000 to 450,000 clones, approximately 86% seen once. This CDR3 region has 16 residues. Germline assignment: CDR1 MNHEY and CDR2 SMNVEV (reference sequence). Germline trimming cut 4 bases from V and 3 bases from J; bases unmatched to any gene: 7. Enrolment of Seattle patients took place during active infection, and they were followed longitudinally. The clonotype was recovered from a woman aged 60-75 years with COVID-19, enrolled during active disease. The rearrangement uses TRBV27 and TRBJ2-1; 9 positions agree with TRBD2. Input material: peripheral blood. The CDR3, as DNA: TGTGCCAGCAGTTATAAGCGGGGGGCATACTACAATGAGCAGTTCTTC. Protein product: CASSYKRGAYYNEQFF.